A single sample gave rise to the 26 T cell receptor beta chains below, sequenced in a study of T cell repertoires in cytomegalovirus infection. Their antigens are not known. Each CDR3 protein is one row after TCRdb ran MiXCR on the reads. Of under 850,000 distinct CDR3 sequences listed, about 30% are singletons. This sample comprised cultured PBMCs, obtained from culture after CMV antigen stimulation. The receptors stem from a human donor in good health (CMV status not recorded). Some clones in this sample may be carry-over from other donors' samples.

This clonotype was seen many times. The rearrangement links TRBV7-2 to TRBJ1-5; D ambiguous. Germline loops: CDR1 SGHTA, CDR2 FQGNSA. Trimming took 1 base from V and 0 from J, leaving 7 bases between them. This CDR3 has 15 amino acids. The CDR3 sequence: CASSLVGDSNQPQHF. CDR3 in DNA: TGTGCCAGCAGCTTAGTCGGAGATAGCAATCAGCCCCAGCATTTT.

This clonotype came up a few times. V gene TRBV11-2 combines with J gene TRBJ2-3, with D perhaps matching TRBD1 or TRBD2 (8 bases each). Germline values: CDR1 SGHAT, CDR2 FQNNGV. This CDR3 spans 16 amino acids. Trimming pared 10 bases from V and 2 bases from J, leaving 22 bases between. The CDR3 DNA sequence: TGTGCCACCGGGGGGGGGCGGGACAGGTTCACAGATACGCAGTATTTT. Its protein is CATGGGRDRFTDTQYF.

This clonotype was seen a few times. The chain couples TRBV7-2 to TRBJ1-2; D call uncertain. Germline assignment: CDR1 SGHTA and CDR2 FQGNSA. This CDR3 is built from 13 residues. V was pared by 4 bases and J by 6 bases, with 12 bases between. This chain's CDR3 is CASSSRIFHGYTF. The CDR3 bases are TGTGCCAGCAGCTCCCGAATCTTCCATGGCTACACCTTC.

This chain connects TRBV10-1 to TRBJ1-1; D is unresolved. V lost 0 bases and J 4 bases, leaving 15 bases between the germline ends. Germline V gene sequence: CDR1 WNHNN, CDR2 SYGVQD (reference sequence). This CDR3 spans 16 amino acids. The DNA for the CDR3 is TGCGCCAGCAGTGAGTCGACTCGGGGTTTTTTCACTGAAGCTTTCTTT. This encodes CASSESTRGFFTEAFF.

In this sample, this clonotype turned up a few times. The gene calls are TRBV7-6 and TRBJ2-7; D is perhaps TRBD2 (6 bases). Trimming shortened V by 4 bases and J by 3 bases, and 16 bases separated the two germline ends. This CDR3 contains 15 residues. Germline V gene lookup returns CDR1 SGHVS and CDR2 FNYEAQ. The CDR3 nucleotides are TGTGCCAGCAGCTCGTTACCAGGAGGGGACTACGAGCAGTACTTC. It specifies CASSSLPGGDYEQYF. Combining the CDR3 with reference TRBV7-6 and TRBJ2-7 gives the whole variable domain GAGVSQSPRYKVTKRGQDVALRCDPISGHVSLYWYRQALGQGPEFLTYFNYEAQQDKSGLPNDRFSAERPEGSISTLTIQRTEQRDSAMYRCASSSLPGGDYEQYFGPGTRLTVT.

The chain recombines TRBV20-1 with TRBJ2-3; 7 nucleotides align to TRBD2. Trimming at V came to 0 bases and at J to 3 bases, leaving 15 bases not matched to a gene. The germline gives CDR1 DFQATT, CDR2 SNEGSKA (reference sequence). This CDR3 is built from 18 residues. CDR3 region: CSARDSTASGGATDTQYF. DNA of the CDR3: TGCAGTGCTAGAGATTCTACGGCTAGCGGAGGGGCTACAGATACGCAGTATTTT.

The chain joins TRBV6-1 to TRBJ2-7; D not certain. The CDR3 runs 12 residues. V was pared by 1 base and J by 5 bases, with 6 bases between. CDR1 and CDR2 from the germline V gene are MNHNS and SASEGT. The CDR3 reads CASSEVGNEQYF. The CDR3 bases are TGTGCCAGCAGTGAAGTGGGCAACGAGCAGTACTTC.

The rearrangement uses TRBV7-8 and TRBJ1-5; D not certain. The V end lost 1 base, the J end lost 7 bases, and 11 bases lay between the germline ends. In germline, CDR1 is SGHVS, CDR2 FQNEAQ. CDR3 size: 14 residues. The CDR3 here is CASSLDDGWQPQHF. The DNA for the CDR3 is TGTGCCAGCAGCTTAGACGACGGGTGGCAGCCCCAGCATTTT.

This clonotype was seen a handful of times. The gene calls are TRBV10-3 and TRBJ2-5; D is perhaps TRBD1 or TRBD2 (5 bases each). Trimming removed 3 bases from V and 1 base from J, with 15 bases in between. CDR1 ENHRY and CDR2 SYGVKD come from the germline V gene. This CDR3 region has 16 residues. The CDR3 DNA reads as TGTGCCATCAGTGACCCCAGTCGGGGCAGCCAAGAGACCCAGTACTTC. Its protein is CAISDPSRGSQETQYF.

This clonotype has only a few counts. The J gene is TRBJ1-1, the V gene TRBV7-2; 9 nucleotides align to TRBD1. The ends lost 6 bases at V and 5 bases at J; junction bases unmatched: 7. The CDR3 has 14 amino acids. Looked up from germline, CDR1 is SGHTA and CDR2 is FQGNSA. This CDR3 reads CASRWRDRDTEAFF. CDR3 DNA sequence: TGTGCCAGCAGGTGGAGGGACAGGGATACTGAAGCTTTCTTT.

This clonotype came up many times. The CDR3 reads CASSSGEGRPQHF. The CDR3 DNA reads TGTGCCAGCAGCTCCGGAGAGGGAAGGCCCCAGCATTTT. The chain joins TRBV7-2 to TRBJ1-5; unclear D gene. This CDR3 comprises 13 residues. The V end was cut by 4 bases, the J end by 9 bases, with 13 bases between. CDR1 is SGHTA and CDR2 is FQGNSA in the germline V gene.

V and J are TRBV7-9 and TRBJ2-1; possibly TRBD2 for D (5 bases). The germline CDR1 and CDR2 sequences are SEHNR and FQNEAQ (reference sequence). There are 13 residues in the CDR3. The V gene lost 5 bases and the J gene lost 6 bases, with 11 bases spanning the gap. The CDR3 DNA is TGTGCCAGCAGCCTTAAACTAGTCAATGAGCAGTTCTTC. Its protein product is CASSLKLVNEQFF.

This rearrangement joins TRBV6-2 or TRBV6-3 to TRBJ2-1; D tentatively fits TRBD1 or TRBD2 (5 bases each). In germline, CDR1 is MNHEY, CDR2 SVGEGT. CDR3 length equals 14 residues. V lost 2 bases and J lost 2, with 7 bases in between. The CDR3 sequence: CASSYRDPYNEQFF. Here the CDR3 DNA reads TGTGCCAGCAGTTACCGGGACCCCTACAATGAGCAGTTCTTC.

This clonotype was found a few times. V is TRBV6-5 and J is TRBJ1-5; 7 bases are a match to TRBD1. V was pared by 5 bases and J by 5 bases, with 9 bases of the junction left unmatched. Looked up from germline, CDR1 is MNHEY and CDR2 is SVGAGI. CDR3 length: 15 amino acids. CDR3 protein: CASSRTGPGHQPQHF. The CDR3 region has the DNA TGTGCCAGCAGTCGGACAGGCCCGGGGCATCAGCCCCAGCATTTT.

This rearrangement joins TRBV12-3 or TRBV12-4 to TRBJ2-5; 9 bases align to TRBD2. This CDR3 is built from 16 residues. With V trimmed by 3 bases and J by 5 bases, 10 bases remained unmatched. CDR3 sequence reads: CASSLGLASGDETQYF. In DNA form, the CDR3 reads TGTGCCAGCAGTTTGGGTTTGGCTAGCGGGGACGAGACCCAGTACTTC.

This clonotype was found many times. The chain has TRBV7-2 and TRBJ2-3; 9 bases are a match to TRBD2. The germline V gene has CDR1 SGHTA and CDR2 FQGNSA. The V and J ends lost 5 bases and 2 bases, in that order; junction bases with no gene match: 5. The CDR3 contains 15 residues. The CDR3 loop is CASSRSGGFTDTQYF. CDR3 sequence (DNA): TGTGCCAGCAGCAGAAGCGGGGGGTTCACAGATACGCAGTATTTT.

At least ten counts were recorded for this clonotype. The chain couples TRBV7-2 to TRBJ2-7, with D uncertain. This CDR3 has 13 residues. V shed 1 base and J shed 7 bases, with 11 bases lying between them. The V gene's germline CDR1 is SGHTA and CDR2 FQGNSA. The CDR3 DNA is TGTGCCAGCAGCTTAGGCGGACGTAAAGAGCAGTACTTC. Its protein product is CASSLGGRKEQYF.

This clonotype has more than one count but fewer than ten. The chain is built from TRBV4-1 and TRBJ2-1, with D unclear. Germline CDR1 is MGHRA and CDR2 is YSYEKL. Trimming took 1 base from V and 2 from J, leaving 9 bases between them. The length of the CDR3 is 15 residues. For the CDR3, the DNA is TGCGCCAGCAGCCAAGTGCAGGTCGCCTACAATGAGCAGTTCTTC. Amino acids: CASSQVQVAYNEQFF.

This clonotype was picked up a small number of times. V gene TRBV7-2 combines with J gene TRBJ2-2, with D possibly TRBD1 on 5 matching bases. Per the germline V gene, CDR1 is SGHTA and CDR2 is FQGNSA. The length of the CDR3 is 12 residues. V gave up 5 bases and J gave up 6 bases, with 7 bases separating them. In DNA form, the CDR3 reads TGTGCCAGCAGCCAGGGCCCCGGGGAGCTGTTTTTT. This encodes CASSQGPGELFF.

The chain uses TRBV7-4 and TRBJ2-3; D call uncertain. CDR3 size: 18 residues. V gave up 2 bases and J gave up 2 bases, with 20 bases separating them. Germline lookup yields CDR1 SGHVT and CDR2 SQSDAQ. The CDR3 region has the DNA TGTGCCAGCAGCTTAAGAAACCCGGCGGATCTTTTCACAGATACGCAGTATTTT. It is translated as CASSLRNPADLFTDTQYF.

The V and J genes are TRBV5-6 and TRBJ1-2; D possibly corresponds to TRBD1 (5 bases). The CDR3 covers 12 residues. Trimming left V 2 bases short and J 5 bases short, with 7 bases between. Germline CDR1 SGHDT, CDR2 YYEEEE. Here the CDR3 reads CASSFKGYGYTF. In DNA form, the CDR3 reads TGTGCCAGCAGCTTTAAGGGGTATGGCTACACCTTC. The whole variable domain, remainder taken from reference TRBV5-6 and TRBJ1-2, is DAGVTQSPTHLIKTRGQQVTLRCSPKSGHDTVSWYQQALGQGPQFIFQYYEEEERQRGNFPDRFSGHQFPNYSSELNVNALLLGDSALYLCASSFKGYGYTFGSGTRLTVV.

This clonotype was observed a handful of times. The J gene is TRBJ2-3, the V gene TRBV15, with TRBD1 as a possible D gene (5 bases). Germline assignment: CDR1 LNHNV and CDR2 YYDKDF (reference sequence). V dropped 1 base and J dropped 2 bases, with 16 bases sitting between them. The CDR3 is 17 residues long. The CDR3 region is CATSRGVGQGFTDTQYF. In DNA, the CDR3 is TGTGCCACCAGCAGAGGAGTCGGGCAGGGTTTCACAGATACGCAGTATTTT.

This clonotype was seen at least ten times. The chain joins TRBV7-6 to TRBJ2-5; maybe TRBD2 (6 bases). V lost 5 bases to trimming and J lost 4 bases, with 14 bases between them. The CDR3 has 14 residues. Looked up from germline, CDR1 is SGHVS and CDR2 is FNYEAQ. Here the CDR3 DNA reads TGTGCCAGCAGCGCCTCCGGGAGAGGAGAGACCCAGTACTTC. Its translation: CASSASGRGETQYF.

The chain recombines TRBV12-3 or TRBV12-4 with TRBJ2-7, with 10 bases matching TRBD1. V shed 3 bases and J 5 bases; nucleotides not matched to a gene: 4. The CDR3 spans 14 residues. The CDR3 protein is CASSFLGTGDEQYF. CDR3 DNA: TGTGCCAGCAGTTTTCTAGGGACAGGGGACGAGCAGTACTTC.

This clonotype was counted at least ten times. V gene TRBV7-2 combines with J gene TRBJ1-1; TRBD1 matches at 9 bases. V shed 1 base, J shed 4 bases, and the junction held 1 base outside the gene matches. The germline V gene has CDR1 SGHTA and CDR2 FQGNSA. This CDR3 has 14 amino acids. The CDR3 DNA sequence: TGTGCCAGCAGCTTAGGGACAGGGGTCACTGAAGCTTTCTTT. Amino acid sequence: CASSLGTGVTEAFF.

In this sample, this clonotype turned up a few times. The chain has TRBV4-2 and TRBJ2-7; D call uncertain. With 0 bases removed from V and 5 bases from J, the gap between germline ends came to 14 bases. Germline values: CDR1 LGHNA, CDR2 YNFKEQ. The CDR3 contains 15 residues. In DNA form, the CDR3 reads TGTGCCAGCAGCCAAGATCTGGGCGAGGAGAACGAGCAGTACTTC. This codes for CASSQDLGEENEQYF.